These T cell receptor beta chains were read from a single sample in a study of blood T cell repertoires in COVID-19. Libraries were prepared by immunoSEQ multiplex PCR; TCRdb keeps only in-frame clonotypes and omits some of them. The sample holds 120,000 or so clones; 65% to 90% are singletons and the top ten take around 27%. The sequencing input was peripheral blood. The receptors derive from a woman of 80 years or more with acute or convalescent COVID-19. Each CDR3 is given with its conserved first and last residue. The D gene is left open where the match is weak. Only some rows state a clone size, as once, few, many or a class for expanded clones.

D gene,CDR3 length,clone size,J gene,V gene,CDR3 protein,CDR3 DNA
.,16,.,TRBJ1-4,TRBV24-1,CATSDSQGTTNEKLFF,TGTGCCACCAGTGATTCTCAGGGGACAACTAATGAAAAACTGTTTTTT
TRBD2,16,.,TRBJ2-3,TRBV28,CASSPNGLAGPDTQYF,TGTGCCAGCAGCCCCAACGGACTAGCGGGCCCAGATACGCAGTATTTT
.,15,.,TRBJ2-2,TRBV5-1,CASGAYSGNTGELFF,TGCGCCAGCGGAGCCTACAGCGGGAACACCGGGGAGCTGTTTTTT
.,13,.,TRBJ1-5,TRBV6-5,CASRRASNQPQHF,TGTGCCAGCAGGAGGGCCTCCAATCAGCCCCAGCATTTT
.,14,.,TRBJ2-3,TRBV2,CASSIYQVTDTQYF,TGTGCCAGCAGTATTTATCAGGTGACAGATACGCAGTATTTT
TRBD1,14,.,TRBJ1-2,TRBV7-2,CASSPTSGQARCTF,TGTGCCAGCAGCCCAACGTCGGGACAGGCACGCTGCACCTTC
TRBD1,14,.,TRBJ2-2,TRBV6-5,CASGDRKNTGELFF,TGTGCCAGCGGGGACAGAAAGAACACCGGGGAGCTGTTTTTT
.,16,.,TRBJ1-5,TRBV6-2/TRBV6-3,CASSYRSGLSNQPQHF,TGTGCCAGCAGTTACAGGAGCGGACTTAGCAATCAGCCCCAGCATTTT
.,16,.,TRBJ1-5,TRBV27,CASSSNHGGMDQPQHF,TGTGCCAGCAGTTCGAACCATGGAGGGATGGATCAGCCCCAGCATTTT
.,13,.,TRBJ2-5,TRBV12-3/TRBV12-4,CASSLSEGETQYF,TGTGCCAGCAGTCTATCGGAGGGGGAGACCCAGTACTTC
TRBD2,17,.,TRBJ2-4,TRBV6-2/TRBV6-3,CASSSGTSGRAKNIQYF,TGTGCCAGCAGCTCCGGGACTAGCGGGCGTGCCAAAAACATTCAGTACTTC
.,11,once,TRBJ1-2,TRBV29-1,CSVGSDYGYTF,TGCAGCGTTGGTAGTGACTATGGCTACACCTTC